This record covers a single T cell receptor beta chain. Unique molecular identifiers were used to barcode this TCRbeta library. Each CDR3 protein gets one entry after TCRdb re-called the PCR reads with MiXCR. The sample comprises 500,000 or so distinct CDR3 sequences, approximately 30% of which are singletons, and less than 2.5% rests with the top ten. The sample is drawn from a study of T-cell reconstitution after alpha-beta-depleted transplantation in children. Trimming left V 4 bases short and J 8 bases short, with 11 bases between. The CDR3 consists of 12 residues. Germline CDR1 SQVTM, CDR2 ANQGSEA.

The sample in question was PBMCs from the stem cell graft donor, obtained from the stem cell graft. This TCR derives from a human donor who donated a stem cell graft to a child with aplastic anemia. This sequence joins TRBV29-1 and TRBJ1-4, with D unclear. In nucleotides, the CDR3 is TGCAGCGTTGGTGAGGCCAAGGAAAAACTGTTTTTT. It codes for CSVGEAKEKLFF.